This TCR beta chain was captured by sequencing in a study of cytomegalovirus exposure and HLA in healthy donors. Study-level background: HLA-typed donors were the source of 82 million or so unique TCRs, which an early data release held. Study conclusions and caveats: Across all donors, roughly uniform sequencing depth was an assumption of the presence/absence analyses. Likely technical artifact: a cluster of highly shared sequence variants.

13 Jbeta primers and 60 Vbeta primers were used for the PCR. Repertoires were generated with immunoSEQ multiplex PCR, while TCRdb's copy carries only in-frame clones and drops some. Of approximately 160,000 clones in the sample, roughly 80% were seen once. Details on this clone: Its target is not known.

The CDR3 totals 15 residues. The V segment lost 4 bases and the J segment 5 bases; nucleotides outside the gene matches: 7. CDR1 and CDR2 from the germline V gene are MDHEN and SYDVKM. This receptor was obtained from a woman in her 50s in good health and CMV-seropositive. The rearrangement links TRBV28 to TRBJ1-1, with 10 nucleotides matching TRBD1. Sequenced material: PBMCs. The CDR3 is CASSSPGQGRTEAFF. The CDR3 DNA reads TGTGCCAGCAGTTCACCGGGACAGGGGAGGACTGAAGCTTTCTTT.